One and the same sample provided the 22 T cell receptor beta chains below, sequenced in a study of PD-L1 blockade in urothelial cancer. Only in-frame clones appear in the TCRdb table, and some are missing; sequencing was by immunoSEQ multiplex PCR. This sample carries more than 90,000 clones, 91% of them seen once, and the ten largest clones take 3% to 4.5%. Sample time point: peripheral blood 6 weeks after treatment start. This material consisted of PBMCs, taken around atezolizumab (anti-PD-L1) treatment. These receptors all stem from a man aged 55 to 70 with urothelial cancer.

The V gene is TRBV7-2, the J gene TRBJ2-3, with 8 bases identical to TRBD1. CDR3 length equals 17 residues. Germline-derived CDR1 and CDR2 are SGHTA and FQGNSA. Trimming took 4 bases from V and 4 from J; bases not matched to a gene: 13. The DNA for the CDR3 is TGTGCCAGCAGCTCCTTGATGGACAGGGCGGCGGCAGATACGCAGTATTTT. Its translation: CASSSLMDRAAADTQYF.

The chain carries TRBV28 and TRBJ1-2; D remains ambiguous. Per germline, CDR1 MDHEN and CDR2 SYDVKM. Deletions cut 6 bases from V and 2 bases from J, with 10 bases between. This CDR3 region has 13 residues. The CDR3 spells CASRQDLNYGYTF. CDR3 coding DNA: TGTGCCAGCAGGCAGGATTTAAACTATGGCTACACCTTC.

The chain uses TRBV9 and TRBJ2-1, with TRBD2 matching over 10 bases. CDR1 and CDR2 (germline): SGDLS, YYNGEE. The CDR3 is made up of 15 amino acids. With V trimmed by 3 bases and J by 9 bases, 9 bases remained unmatched. CDR3 amino acids: CASSAGSGGAGEQFF. The CDR3 coding sequence is TGTGCCAGCAGCGCCGGGAGCGGGGGGGCAGGTGAGCAGTTCTTC.

This clone is a singleton in its sample. The chain joins TRBV9 to TRBJ1-6; D possibly corresponds to TRBD1 (6 bases). The CDR3 has 18 residues. With 4 bases removed from V and 0 bases from J, the gap between germline ends came to 17 bases. CDR1 SGDLS and CDR2 YYNGEE come from the germline V gene. CDR3 in amino acids: CASSPTGQPSSYNSPLHF. The CDR3 coding sequence is TGTGCCAGCAGCCCCACCGGACAGCCGAGCTCCTATAATTCACCCCTCCACTTT.

The chain couples TRBV7-2 to TRBJ2-7; TRBD1 aligns across 8 bases. The CDR3 covers 15 residues. Trimming took 4 bases from V and 1 from J; bases not matched to a gene: 6. Germline V lookup: CDR1 SGHTA, CDR2 FQGNSA. The CDR3 loop is CASSSPRTGSYEQYF. The CDR3 nucleotides are TGTGCCAGCAGCTCCCCTAGGACAGGGTCCTACGAGCAGTACTTC.

This chain links TRBV30 with TRBJ2-7, with D possibly TRBD1 on 6 matching bases. The CDR3 has 15 residues. V was shortened by 3 bases and J by 4 bases, with 19 bases between the two germline ends. CDR1 and CDR2 (germline): GTSNPN, SVGIG (reference sequence). CDR3 region: CAWSATGSTQYEQYF. In nucleotides, the CDR3 is TGTGCCTGGAGCGCAACAGGGAGTACACAGTACGAGCAGTACTTC. Combining the CDR3 with reference TRBV30 and TRBJ2-7 gives the whole variable domain SQTIHQWPATLVQPVGSPLSLECTVEGTSNPNLYWYRQAAGRGLQLLFYSVGIGQISSEVPQNLSASRPQDRQFILSSKKLLLSDSGFYLCAWSATGSTQYEQYFGPGTRLTVT.

This chain links TRBV30 with TRBJ2-1, with 7 bases fitting TRBD2. Germline V gene sequence: CDR1 GTSNPN, CDR2 SVGIG (reference sequence). This CDR3 has 15 residues. V lost 2 bases and J lost 8; bases outside the gene matches: 12. CDR3 nucleotide sequence: TGTGCCTGGAGTAATCCGAAGCGGGACCCCCATGAGCAGTTCTTC. Translation gives CAWSNPKRDPHEQFF. Using reference TRBV30 and TRBJ2-1 for the parts outside the CDR3, the full variable domain is SQTIHQWPATLVQPVGSPLSLECTVEGTSNPNLYWYRQAAGRGLQLLFYSVGIGQISSEVPQNLSASRPQDRQFILSSKKLLLSDSGFYLCAWSNPKRDPHEQFFGPGTRLTVL.

J is TRBJ2-7 and V is TRBV7-6; the match to TRBD1 covers 9 bases. The CDR3 consists of 16 residues. Per the germline V gene, CDR1 is SGHVS and CDR2 is FNYEAQ. The V gene end was trimmed by 1 base and the J gene end by 6 bases; junction bases not matched to a gene: 10. The CDR3 DNA follows: TGTGCCAGCAGCTTAGGGGTTGGGACAGGGCAGGGCGAGCAGTACTTC. It is translated as CASSLGVGTGQGEQYF.

Only a few counts were recorded for this clone. The CDR3 reads CASSIDPVRGSNEKLFF. In DNA, the CDR3 is TGTGCCAGTAGTATAGATCCGGTTCGGGGGTCTAATGAAAAACTGTTTTTT. The chain uses TRBV19 and TRBJ1-4, with D perhaps TRBD1 (5 bases). The CDR3 is 17 residues long. Germline V lookup: CDR1 LNHDA, CDR2 SQIVND (reference sequence). Trimming left V 0 bases short and J 3 bases short, with 14 bases between.

This rearrangement joins TRBV19 to TRBJ1-1; D is ambiguous. Trimming left V 6 bases short and J 1 base short, with 12 bases between. The germline CDR1 and CDR2 sequences are LNHDA and SQIVND (reference sequence). The CDR3 contains 14 residues. The CDR3 DNA reads TGTGCCAGTAGAGAGGCAATTCAGAACACTGAAGCTTTCTTT. Its translation: CASREAIQNTEAFF.

The rearrangement uses TRBV19 and TRBJ1-5; D may be TRBD1 (5 bases). This CDR3 comprises 15 residues. V was pared by 0 bases and J by 2 bases, with 8 bases between. Per the germline V gene, CDR1 is LNHDA and CDR2 is SQIVND (reference sequence). DNA for the CDR3: TGTGCCAGTAGTATAGATCCGACAGGCAATCAGCCCCAGCATTTT. It codes for CASSIDPTGNQPQHF.

The rearrangement joins TRBV4-3 to TRBJ2-3, with TRBD2 matching over 11 bases. The CDR3 covers 16 residues. Germline V gives CDR1 LGHNA, CDR2 YSLEER. With 4 bases clipped from V and 4 bases from J, the junction kept 7 bases outside the gene matches. The CDR3 loop reads CASSRQASGGSDTQYF. CDR3 sequence (DNA): TGCGCCAGCAGCCGACAGGCTAGCGGGGGGTCAGATACGCAGTATTTT.

This clone was seen a single time. The rearrangement joins TRBV11-1 to TRBJ2-1, with TRBD1 matching over 8 bases. The CDR3 contains 16 residues. Germline CDR1 is SGHAT and CDR2 is FQDESV (reference sequence). J gave up 4 bases and V 7 bases, and 12 bases lay outside the gene matches. This CDR3 is CASIIGQGQQYNEQFF. In DNA, the CDR3 is TGTGCCAGCATAATAGGACAGGGACAGCAGTACAATGAGCAGTTCTTC.

This clone showed up just once. The chain links TRBV19 to TRBJ2-7; D is possibly TRBD1 (6 bases). The CDR3 is 12 amino acids. Germline assignment: CDR1 LNHDA and CDR2 SQIVND (reference sequence). Trimming left V 5 bases short and J 3 bases short, with 8 bases between. The CDR3 is CASSRDNYEQYF. For the CDR3, the DNA is TGTGCCAGTAGTCGGGACAACTACGAGCAGTACTTC.

This clone has a single count. The chain is built from TRBV7-9 and TRBJ2-5; TRBD2 matches 14 bases. The CDR3 covers 17 residues. Germline CDR1 SEHNR, CDR2 FQNEAQ (reference sequence). The ends lost 5 bases at V and 4 bases at J; junction bases unmatched: 9. CDR3: CASSLLTSGGARETQYF. The CDR3 DNA sequence: TGTGCCAGCAGCCTCCTGACTAGCGGGGGGGCCCGAGAGACCCAGTACTTC.

The chain joins TRBV4-1 to TRBJ2-6, with D tentatively TRBD1 (5 bases). Trimming took 3 bases from V and 1 from J, leaving 10 bases between them. The CDR3 extends over 16 amino acids. Germline values: CDR1 MGHRA, CDR2 YSYEKL. The chain's CDR3 is CASSQGPGSGANVLTF. Here the CDR3 DNA reads TGCGCCAGCAGCCAGGGCCCAGGGTCTGGGGCCAACGTCCTGACTTTC.

This chain joins TRBV6-1 and TRBJ2-3; 12 bases fit TRBD2. The germline gives CDR1 MNHNS, CDR2 SASEGT. The CDR3 is 16 amino acids. The trim removed 3 bases at V and 3 bases at J, leaving 4 bases unmatched. Here the CDR3 reads CASSETTSGRTDTQYF. DNA of the CDR3: TGTGCCAGCAGTGAGACGACTAGCGGGAGAACAGATACGCAGTATTTT.

The gene calls are TRBV4-3 and TRBJ2-5; TRBD1 might be the D (6 bases). CDR1 LGHNA and CDR2 YSLEER come from the germline V gene. The CDR3 is made up of 15 amino acids. V lost 1 base and J 2 bases, leaving 11 bases between the germline ends. The CDR3 loop reads CASSQVRTAQETQYF. CDR3 nucleotides: TGCGCCAGCAGCCAAGTGCGGACAGCACAAGAGACCCAGTACTTC.

The CDR3 DNA is TGCGCCAGCAGCTTGGAGTTCATAGGGAAGGGGTCACCCCTCCACTTT. This codes for CASSLEFIGKGSPLHF. This rearrangement joins TRBV5-1 to TRBJ1-6; a weak D match, TRBD1 (5 bases). Germline loops: CDR1 SGHRS, CDR2 YFSETQ. CDR3 length: 16 amino acids. Trimming pared 0 bases from V and 10 bases from J, leaving 17 bases between.

The chain uses TRBV19 and TRBJ2-7; 11 bases fit TRBD1. Germline CDR1 is LNHDA and CDR2 is SQIVND (reference sequence). The CDR3 runs 17 residues. The V gene end was trimmed by 0 bases and the J gene end by 5 bases; junction bases not matched to a gene: 9. The CDR3 nucleotides are TGTGCCAGTAGTATAGATTGGACAGGGGGCCGCCAGGACGAGCAGTACTTC. It is translated as CASSIDWTGGRQDEQYF.

The CDR3 reads CASSEFRASGEQFF. CDR3 bases: TGCGCCAGCAGTGAGTTCCGGGCCTCGGGAGAGCAGTTCTTC. The V and J genes are TRBV10-1 and TRBJ2-1; D perhaps matches TRBD2 (5 bases). CDR1 WNHNN and CDR2 SYGVQD come from the germline V gene (reference sequence). V gave up 1 base and J gave up 10 bases, with 14 bases separating them. This CDR3 has 14 amino acids.

The table lists this clone with a few counts. V is TRBV4-3 and J is TRBJ2-4, with 9 bases identical to TRBD2. V was clipped by 1 base and J by 6 bases; unmatched bases: 16. The length of the CDR3 is 19 residues. Per germline, CDR1 LGHNA and CDR2 YSLEER. The CDR3 DNA is TGCGCCAGCAGCCAAGTCCGCTTTGGGGCGGGGGGGCGTGGAAACATTCAGTACTTC. Protein sequence: CASSQVRFGAGGRGNIQYF.